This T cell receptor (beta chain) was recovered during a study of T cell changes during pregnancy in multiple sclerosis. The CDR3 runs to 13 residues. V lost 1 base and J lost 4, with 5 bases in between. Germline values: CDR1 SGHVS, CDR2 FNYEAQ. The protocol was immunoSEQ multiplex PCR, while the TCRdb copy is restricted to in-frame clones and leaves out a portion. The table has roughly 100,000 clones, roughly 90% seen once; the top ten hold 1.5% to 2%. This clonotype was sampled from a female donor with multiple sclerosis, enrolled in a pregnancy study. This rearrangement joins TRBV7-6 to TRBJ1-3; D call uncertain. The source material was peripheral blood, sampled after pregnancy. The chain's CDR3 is CASSLESGNTIYF. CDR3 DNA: TGTGCCAGCAGCTTAGAAAGCGGAAACACCATATATTTT.